A selection of T cell receptor beta chains follows, all from one sample in a study of T-cell memory formation after mild COVID-19. TCRdb passed the 5' RACE reads through MiXCR, listing each CDR3 protein once. The profile shows 250,000 to 350,000 distinct CDR3 sequences, around a sixth of them singletons. The sample was PBMCs or a T cell subset sorted from them (not recorded which). These receptors were collected from a man younger than 35 who had mild COVID-19 (a few samples of this study predate the infection). Cell type and time point are not known. CDR3s include the opening cysteine and the closing phenylalanine or tryptophan. D genes are given only for firm matches. Expanded clones get a size class; other rows say once, few or many, or leave the size out.

clone size,D gene,V gene,CDR3 length,J gene,CDR3 DNA,CDR3 protein
-,TRBD2,TRBV5-1,13,TRBJ2-3,TGCGCCAGCAGCTGGACTAGTCCCGATACGCAGTATTTT,CASSWTSPDTQYF
-,TRBD1,TRBV7-9,18,TRBJ1-2,TGTGCCAGCAGCTTAGGCCGGCGGACAGGGGGTCGGGTCGATGGCTACACCTTC,CASSLGRRTGGRVDGYTF
-,TRBD1,TRBV4-2,15,TRBJ2-2,TGTGCCAGCAGTAGACAGGGCTCGAACACCGGGGAGATGTTTTTT,CASSRQGSNTGEMFF
few,-,TRBV7-2,17,TRBJ2-2,TGTGCCAGCAGCCTCCAGACGGCGAAGGTGGTGGCCGGGGAGCTGTTTTTT,CASSLQTAKVVAGELFF
-,-,TRBV10-3,17,TRBJ2-3,TGTGCCATCAGTGCCCACTACTGGACGGTCAGCACAGATACGCAGTATTTT,CAISAHYWTVSTDTQYF
-,-,TRBV4-1,15,TRBJ2-7,TGCGCCAGCAGCCAAGAATTCCCGGGACCCTACGAGCAGTACTTC,CASSQEFPGPYEQYF
few,-,TRBV10-2,16,TRBJ2-3,TGCGCCAGCAGAGATCCGGGACGCCCTGGCACAGATACGCAGTATTTT,CASRDPGRPGTDTQYF
-,TRBD1,TRBV6-5,14,TRBJ1-4,TGTGCCAGCAGGCTGACAGGGGGCTCTGAAAAACTGTTTTTT,CASRLTGGSEKLFF
few,-,TRBV7-9,14,TRBJ1-5,TGTGCCAGTGCTCGGGAGGATAGCAATCAGCCCCAGCATTTT,CASAREDSNQPQHF
few,TRBD2,TRBV12-3/TRBV12-4,18,TRBJ2-3,TGTGCCAGCAGTTTAGCGCAGAGTAGCGGGGGGCACACAGATACGCAGTATTTT,CASSLAQSSGGHTDTQYF
few,TRBD2,TRBV29-1,14,TRBJ2-7,TGCAGCGTTGAATGGTCGGGGGGAAACTACGAGCAGTACTTC,CSVEWSGGNYEQYF
many,-,TRBV5-4,12,TRBJ1-1,TGTGCCAGCAGCTTGGGCGACACTGAAGCTTTCTTT,CASSLGDTEAFF
-,-,TRBV7-9,14,TRBJ1-4,TGTGCCAGCAGCGCTTTGACAGCTAATGAAAAACTGTTTTTT,CASSALTANEKLFF
many,TRBD2,TRBV7-2,15,TRBJ2-3,TGTGCCAGCAGCTTAGCCCTAGCGGGGGTGGATACGCAGTATTTT,CASSLALAGVDTQYF
once,TRBD2,TRBV6-6,16,TRBJ2-3,TGTGCCAGCAATCGACCCGGGACTAGTCGTCTAGATACGCAGTATTTT,CASNRPGTSRLDTQYF
many,-,TRBV4-3,14,TRBJ1-6,TGCGCCAGCAGCCAAGAAAGGACCGAGCCGACCCTCCACTTT,CASSQERTEPTLHF
-,-,TRBV3-1,11,TRBJ2-5,TGTGCCAGCAGCCAGGGATCTCCCCGGTACTTC,CASSQGSPRYF
-,-,TRBV20-1,14,TRBJ2-3,TGCAGTGCTAGAGAAGACAGAACCACAGATACGCAGTATTTT,CSAREDRTTDTQYF
-,TRBD2,TRBV29-1,11,TRBJ2-1,TGCAGCTCCAACAATGGGGAGGGCCGGTTCTTC,CSSNNGEGRFF
-,-,TRBV5-1,15,TRBJ2-3,TGCGCCAGCAGCTTGGGACAGACATCCACAGATACGCAGTATTTT,CASSLGQTSTDTQYF
-,-,TRBV28,12,TRBJ2-5,TGTGCCAGCATACAGGGGGAGGGGACCCAGTACTTC,CASIQGEGTQYF
-,-,TRBV20-1,12,TRBJ2-1,TGCAGTGCTAGGTACCAGGTCAATGAGCAGTTCTTC,CSARYQVNEQFF
-,-,TRBV5-4,11,TRBJ1-6,TGTGCCAGCAGCCTAGTCTCACCCCTCCACTTT,CASSLVSPLHF
-,TRBD1,TRBV4-3,17,TRBJ1-2,TGCGCCAGCAATCGGGTCGTCGGACAGGCGGTTGGGGGTGGCTACACCTTC,CASNRVVGQAVGGGYTF
-,TRBD2,TRBV6-5,12,TRBJ2-1,TGTGCCAGCAGTTACCCTCGGGGGGGGCAGTTCTTC,CASSYPRGGQFF
many,-,TRBV3-1,12,TRBJ1-6,TGTGCCAGCAGCTTCACGCAGCGGGACCTAAACTTT,CASSFTQRDLNF
few,-,TRBV7-9,17,TRBJ2-3,TGTGCCAGCAGCTTACCAGCGCGGAGGGACCCCACAGATACGCAGTATTTT,CASSLPARRDPTDTQYF
few,-,TRBV12-3/TRBV12-4,14,TRBJ2-2,TGTGCCAGCAGTTTGTCGGGGGCGAGCGGGGAGCTGTTTTTT,CASSLSGASGELFF
-,-,TRBV24-1,15,TRBJ1-3,TGTGCCCCCGAAAGCGGGGTTGCGGCTGGAAACACCATATATTTT,CAPESGVAAGNTIYF
-,-,TRBV24-1,16,TRBJ2-6,TGTGCCACCAGTGATCCGAAGCGTTCTGGGGCCAACGTCCTGACTTTC,CATSDPKRSGANVLTF
-,-,TRBV6-5,16,TRBJ2-7,TGTGCCAGCAGTTACTCGATGCGGGACATCCCCTACGAGCAGTACTTC,CASSYSMRDIPYEQYF
many,TRBD2,TRBV5-1,15,TRBJ2-1,TGCGCCAGCAGCCTTCTTGGGACTAGAGACAATGAGCAGTTCTTC,CASSLLGTRDNEQFF
-,TRBD2,TRBV25-1,15,TRBJ2-7,TGTGCCAGCAGTGAATCTAGCGGGGGGCTCGGCGAGCAGTACTTC,CASSESSGGLGEQYF
-,TRBD1,TRBV7-2,14,TRBJ2-3,TGTGCCAGCAGACCGGGACAGGGTGGGGATACGCAGTATTTT,CASRPGQGGDTQYF
-,TRBD1,TRBV7-2,15,TRBJ1-1,TGTGCCAGCAGCTTCGATGGACAGGGGCGGACTGAAGCTTTCTTT,CASSFDGQGRTEAFF
-,-,TRBV5-1,15,TRBJ2-7,TGCGCCAGCAGCTTGGGGGTCGGTACGAACTACGAGCAGTACTTC,CASSLGVGTNYEQYF
-,-,TRBV7-2,14,TRBJ2-2,TGTGCCAGCAGCGTAACGCCGAATCCCGGGGAGCTGTTTTTT,CASSVTPNPGELFF
few,-,TRBV15,13,TRBJ2-2,TGTGCCACCGGCGGGGAAAACACCGGGGAGCTGTTTTTT,CATGGENTGELFF
-,TRBD1,TRBV29-1,12,TRBJ2-7,TGCAGCGCGGGACAGTCGGACTACGAGCAGTACTTC,CSAGQSDYEQYF
few,-,TRBV4-3,13,TRBJ1-1,TGCGCCAGCAGCCGGGGCAGTGGGACTGAAGCTTTCTTT,CASSRGSGTEAFF
-,TRBD1,TRBV6-5,18,TRBJ1-2,TGTGCCAGCAGTTACACGTCCCGGGACAGGGGGCTTGGCTATGGCTACACCTTC,CASSYTSRDRGLGYGYTF
few,-,TRBV7-2,10,TRBJ2-7,TGTGCCGGCACAACCTACGAGCAGTACTTC,CAGTTYEQYF
few,-,TRBV19,13,TRBJ1-5,TGTGCCAGTAGTATTGTTGAGCGCCAGCCCCAGCATTTT,CASSIVERQPQHF
few,-,TRBV9,15,TRBJ2-5,TGTGCCAGCAGCGCGACACCGGCTGGACAAGAGACCCAGTACTTC,CASSATPAGQETQYF
-,TRBD1,TRBV20-1,13,TRBJ2-3,TGCAGTGCTAACAGGGGGCGCGCAGATACGCAGTATTTT,CSANRGRADTQYF
many,TRBD1,TRBV29-1,15,TRBJ2-3,TGCAGCGTTGAACCCGGGACAGGGGGCTCCGATACGCAGTATTTT,CSVEPGTGGSDTQYF
-,TRBD2,TRBV7-3,15,TRBJ2-5,TGTGCCAGCAGCCTAGGGACTAGCGGGCGAGAGACCCAGTACTTC,CASSLGTSGRETQYF
-,-,TRBV27,15,TRBJ1-1,TGTGCCAGCAGTTTACTAGGAAGGGGAGACACTGAAGCTTTCTTT,CASSLLGRGDTEAFF
few,TRBD1,TRBV4-2,17,TRBJ2-1,TGTGCCAGCAGCCAAGATTGGTCAGGGGGCGCCTACAATGAGCAGTTCTTC,CASSQDWSGGAYNEQFF
few,-,TRBV20-1,13,TRBJ2-7,TGCAGTGCTAGCCCCACTAGTGCCTACGAGCAGTACTTC,CSASPTSAYEQYF
few,TRBD1,TRBV12-3/TRBV12-4,14,TRBJ2-5,TGTGCCAGCAGCCTAACAGGGGTCCAAGAGACCCAGTACTTC,CASSLTGVQETQYF
-,-,TRBV20-1,13,TRBJ1-5,TGCAGTGCTAGAGGGGAAAACAATCAGCCCCAGCATTTT,CSARGENNQPQHF